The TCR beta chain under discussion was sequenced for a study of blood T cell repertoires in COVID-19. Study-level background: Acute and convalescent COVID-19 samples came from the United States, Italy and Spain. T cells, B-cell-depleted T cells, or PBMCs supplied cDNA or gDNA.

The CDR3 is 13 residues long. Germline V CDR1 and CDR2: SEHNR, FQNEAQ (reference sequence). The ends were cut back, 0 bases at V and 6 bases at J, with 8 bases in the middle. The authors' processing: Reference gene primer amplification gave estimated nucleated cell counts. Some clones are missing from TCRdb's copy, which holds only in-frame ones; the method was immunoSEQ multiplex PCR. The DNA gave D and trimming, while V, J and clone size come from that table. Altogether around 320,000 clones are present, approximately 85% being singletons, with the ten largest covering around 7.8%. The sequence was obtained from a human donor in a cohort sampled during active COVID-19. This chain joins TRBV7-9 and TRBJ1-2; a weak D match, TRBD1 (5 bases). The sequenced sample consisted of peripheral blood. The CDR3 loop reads CASSLARDDGYTF. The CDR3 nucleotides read TGTGCCAGCAGCTTAGCGCGGGACGATGGCTACACCTTC.